This T cell receptor beta chain was retrieved from a study of blood T cell repertoires in COVID-19. Study at large: From the United States, Italy and Spain came samples of acute and convalescent COVID-19. T cells, B-cell-depleted T cells, or PBMCs supplied cDNA or gDNA.

In the original processing: Nucleated cell counts were estimated from reference gene primer amplification. The repertoire was sequenced with immunoSEQ multiplex PCR; TCRdb's copy has only in-frame clones and lacks some. The DNA gave D and trimming, while V, J and clone size come from that table. Here the sample spans 200,000 or so clones, 80% to 90% being singletons. CDR3 length: 16 amino acids. The V segment lost 4 bases and the J segment 5 bases; nucleotides outside the gene matches: 11. Germline-derived CDR1 and CDR2 are SGHDT and YYEEEE. The J gene is TRBJ2-1, the V gene TRBV5-6; 8 positions match TRBD2. This TCR was recovered from a woman in her late teens or twenties in a cohort exposed to, infected with or recovered from COVID-19 (not recorded which). The sample comprised PBMCs or T cells enriched from blood (not recorded which). CDR3 sequence (DNA): TGTGCCAGCAGCCCCGGGGATAGCGGGAAGCACAATGAGCAGTTCTTC. It specifies CASSPGDSGKHNEQFF.